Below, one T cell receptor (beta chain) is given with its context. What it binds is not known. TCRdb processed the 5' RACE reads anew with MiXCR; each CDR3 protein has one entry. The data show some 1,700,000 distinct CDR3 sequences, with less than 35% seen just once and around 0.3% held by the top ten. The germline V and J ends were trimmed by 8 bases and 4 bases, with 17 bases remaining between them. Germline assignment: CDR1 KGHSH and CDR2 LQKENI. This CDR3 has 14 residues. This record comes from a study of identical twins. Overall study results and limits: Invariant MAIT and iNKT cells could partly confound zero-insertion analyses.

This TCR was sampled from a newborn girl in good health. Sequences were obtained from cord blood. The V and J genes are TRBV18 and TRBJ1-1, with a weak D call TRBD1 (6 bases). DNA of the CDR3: TGTGCCAGCGCCGGACAGAGCATGAGCACTGAAGCTTTCTTT. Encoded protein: CASAGQSMSTEAFF.